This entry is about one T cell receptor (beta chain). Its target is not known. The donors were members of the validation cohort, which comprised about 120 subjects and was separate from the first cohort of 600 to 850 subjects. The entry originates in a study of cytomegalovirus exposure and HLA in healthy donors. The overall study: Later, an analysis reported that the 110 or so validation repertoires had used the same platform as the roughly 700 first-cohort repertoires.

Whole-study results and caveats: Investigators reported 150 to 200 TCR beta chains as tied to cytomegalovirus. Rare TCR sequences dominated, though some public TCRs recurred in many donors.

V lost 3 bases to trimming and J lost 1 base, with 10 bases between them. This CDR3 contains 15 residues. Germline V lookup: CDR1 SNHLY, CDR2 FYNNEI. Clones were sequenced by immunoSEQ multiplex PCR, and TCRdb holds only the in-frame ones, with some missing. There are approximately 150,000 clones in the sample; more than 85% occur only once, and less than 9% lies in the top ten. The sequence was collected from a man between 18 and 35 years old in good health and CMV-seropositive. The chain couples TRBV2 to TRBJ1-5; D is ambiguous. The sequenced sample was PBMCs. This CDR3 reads CASSEESGSNQPQHF. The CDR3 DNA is TGTGCCAGCAGTGAGGAGTCCGGAAGCAATCAGCCCCAGCATTTT.